These 11 T cell receptor beta chains share one sample of origin, sequenced in a study of blood T cell repertoires in COVID-19 (TCRdb year 2020). Libraries were built with the immunoSEQ multiplex PCR assay. TCRdb obtained this table from immuneACCESS and retained in-frame rearrangements with V and J assigned. These tables miss some clones; where compared with another copy, unresolved V genes account for less than half of the shortfall, and the remainder is unexplained. The sample contains 120,000 or so clones, around 80% of them found a single time. Roughly 16% of the sample comes from the top ten. The sequenced sample was peripheral blood. The receptors were gathered from a man in his fifties or sixties with active or convalescent COVID-19.

This clone was detected only once. The V gene is TRBV7-2, the J gene TRBJ2-7; 8 bases map to TRBD2. CDR3 length: 16 amino acids. V trimming: 5 bases; J trimming: 4 bases; junction bases outside the gene matches: 13. CDR1 is SGHTA and CDR2 is FQGNSA in the germline V gene. The CDR3 DNA follows: TGTGCCAGCAGCCACGGGGGGGCTCTGAATCGTTACGAGCAGTACTTC. Translating it yields CASSHGGALNRYEQYF.

This clone was detected a few times. The chain carries TRBV19 and TRBJ2-7; possibly TRBD2 for D (5 bases). Germline V lookup: CDR1 LNHDA, CDR2 SQIVND (reference sequence). V dropped 7 bases and J dropped 4 bases, with 14 bases sitting between them. This CDR3 has 13 residues. The CDR3 DNA reads as TGTGCCAGTAAACGGGATAATCCTTACGAGCAGTACTTC. Amino acids: CASKRDNPYEQYF.

The rearrangement uses TRBV6-1 and TRBJ1-3, with unresolved D. The CDR3 loop spans 15 amino acids. The V end lost 3 bases, the J end lost 1 base, and 10 bases lay between the germline ends. CDR1 is MNHNS, CDR2 SASEGT, per germline. The CDR3 loop reads CASSDNSGSGNTIYF. For the CDR3, the DNA is TGTGCCAGCAGTGATAACAGTGGATCTGGAAACACCATATATTTT.

The CDR3 protein is CASSYSTGWSSPLHF. CDR3 sequence (DNA): TGTGCCAGCAGCTACTCGACAGGGTGGAGTTCACCCCTCCACTTT. The chain is built from TRBV5-4 and TRBJ1-6; 7 positions agree with TRBD1. Trimming cost V 3 bases and J 9 bases; bases outside gene matches: 9. The germline V gene has CDR1 SGHNT and CDR2 YYREEE (reference sequence). The CDR3 loop spans 15 amino acids.

The CDR3, as DNA: TGTGCCAGCAGCGCCTACGGGACAGGAAAGGATGAGCAGTTCTTC. It translates to CASSAYGTGKDEQFF. The chain uses TRBV2 and TRBJ2-1, with TRBD1 matching over 8 bases. V trimming: 6 bases; J trimming: 8 bases; junction bases outside the gene matches: 12. The CDR3 runs 15 residues. Germline V gene data show CDR1 as SNHLY and CDR2 as FYNNEI.

CDR3 protein: CASSLLSERYNEQFF. The CDR3 region has the DNA TGTGCCAGCAGTTTACTTAGCGAACGATACAATGAGCAGTTCTTC. The chain employs TRBV28 and TRBJ2-1; possibly TRBD2 for D (5 bases). V was cut by 2 bases and J by 4 bases, with 12 bases left in between. Germline V gene sequence: CDR1 MDHEN, CDR2 SYDVKM. This CDR3 comprises 15 residues. Filled out from reference TRBV28 and TRBJ2-1, the complete variable domain reads DVKVTQSSRYLVKRTGEKVFLECVQDMDHENMFWYRQDPGLGLRLIYFSYDVKMKEKGDIPEGYSVSREKKERFSLILESASTNQTSMYLCASSLLSERYNEQFFGPGTRLTVL.

This rearrangement joins TRBV6-1 to TRBJ1-5; weak D call: TRBD1 (5 bases). Trimming took off 1 base at V and 6 bases at J, with 13 bases between the two ends. CDR1 is MNHNS, CDR2 SASEGT, per germline. CDR3 length equals 15 residues. CDR3 loop: CASSEGGAKSQPQHF. The CDR3 DNA reads as TGTGCCAGCAGTGAAGGTGGGGCTAAAAGTCAGCCCCAGCATTTT.

The chain links TRBV14 to TRBJ1-1; D uncertain. Germline CDR1 SGHDN, CDR2 FVKESK. CDR3 length equals 13 residues. V lost 2 bases and J 3 bases, leaving 7 bases between the germline ends. The CDR3 DNA reads as TGTGCCAGCAGCCAACTATGGTACACTGAAGCTTTCTTT. It encodes CASSQLWYTEAFF.

To note about this clone: One end of the junction varies from germline; a read error may be responsible. The chain uses TRBV28 and TRBJ2-1; tentative D call: TRBD2 (5 bases). This CDR3 is 13 amino acids long. Germline V gene lookup returns CDR1 MDHEN and CDR2 SYDVKM. This CDR3 reads CASSLSQRPPSVF. CDR3 DNA sequence: TGTGCCAGCAGTTTATCCCAGCGGCCCCCCAGTGTCTTC.

V gene TRBV4-3 combines with J gene TRBJ1-6; 7 nucleotides align to TRBD1. V shed 2 bases and J 0 bases; nucleotides not matched to a gene: 7. The CDR3 extends over 18 amino acids. Germline values: CDR1 LGHNA, CDR2 YSLEER. The CDR3 spells CASSQTQQGSSYNSPLHF. The CDR3 DNA sequence: TGCGCCAGCAGCCAAACCCAACAGGGGAGCTCCTATAATTCACCCCTCCACTTT.

The chain is built from TRBV11-3 and TRBJ2-1; D perhaps matches TRBD2 (7 bases). This CDR3 is 17 amino acids long. Germline CDR1 SGHNT, CDR2 YENEEA. Trimming cost V 4 bases and J 0 bases, with 16 bases left between them. The CDR3 DNA reads TGTGCCAGCAGCTACAGGAGGGGGGGTGGCTCCTACAATGAGCAGTTCTTC. Protein sequence: CASSYRRGGGSYNEQFF.